This paragraph covers one T cell receptor (beta chain) sequence. Its antigen remains unknown. Each donor's status was that of a healthy bone marrow donor. The data derive from a study of cytomegalovirus exposure and HLA in healthy donors. Across the study: In terms of ancestry, the Caucasian-associated cluster contained roughly 81% of the approximately 400 genotyped donors.

General observations from the study: Reportedly, fewer N-insertions than the 666-donor mean appeared in an Asian-associated ancestry cluster in a later analysis. Immune exposure data for these donors was limited to CMV serostatus.

The primer mix had 60 Vbeta and 13 Jbeta primers. Generated by immunoSEQ multiplex PCR, the TCRdb table keeps only in-frame clones and is missing some. The repertoire consists of over 110,000 clones, with 80% occurring once and the leading ten covering around 4.4%. Per the germline V gene, CDR1 is SGHRS and CDR2 is YFSETQ. Trimming shortened V by 3 bases and J by 5 bases, and 14 bases separated the two germline ends. The CDR3 extends over 14 amino acids. Source material: PBMCs. V and J are TRBV5-1 and TRBJ1-2; the D gene is possibly TRBD1 (6 bases). The sequence was obtained from a man aged 35 to 55 in good health and CMV-seronegative. The CDR3 DNA is TGCGCCAGCAGCTCATTGCAGGGGAGATATGGCTACACCTTC. Its translation is CASSSLQGRYGYTF.